This T cell receptor beta chain is from a study of T cell clones after liver transplantation (dated by TCRdb to the late 2010s). For the wider study: The samples were obtained from ITN030ST, a randomized trial that attempted immunosuppression withdrawal within 2 years after liver transplantation. After a pre-transplant mixed lymphocyte reaction, TCRbeta sequencing was used to pinpoint donor-reactive T cell clones, which were subsequently tracked in post-transplant blood. Third party-reactive TCRbeta sequences were also identified from pre-transplant MLRs to serve as an antigen-independent comparator for donor-reactive sequences. Three of the eight recipients were HCV-positive; the others were transplanted for non-autoimmune, non-viral indications. Subjects received no induction therapy and standard immunosuppression until randomization at 12-24 months post-transplant. To count as tolerant, a recipient had to stay completely off immunosuppression for at least one year without liver enzymes climbing beyond twice the upper limit of normal. Blood samples were collected pre-transplant, pre-randomization before withdrawal, and post-randomization after either complete withdrawal or failed withdrawal. The studied cohort comprised 8 liver transplant recipients, 3 classified as tolerant and 5 as non-tolerant. The research as a whole found: In 5 of 8 subjects, regardless of tolerance or HCV status, circulating donor-reactive CD4 TCRbeta sequences dropped significantly post-transplant. Low numbers of available donor cells limited the measurable donor-reactive repertoire in two subjects. After accounting for repertoire turnover, donor-reactive detection was significantly reduced in 7 of 8 subjects for CD4 and 8 of 8 for CD8. Since no allograft tissue specimens were available, donor-reactive T cells may have migrated into the graft instead of being deleted. Donor-reactive sequences decreased more than third party-reactive sequences, which suggests partial antigen-specific deletion that was not related to withdrawal success. Because of small, heterogeneous patient numbers and non-standardized post-transplant time points, the conclusions were only preliminary.

Frozen genomic DNA underwent high-throughput TCRbeta CDR3 sequencing by immunoSEQ, including PCR amplification, mapping, bias correction and internal controls. The source study handled its data this way. Only productive rearrangements were retained, and each unique TCRbeta sequence was defined by its CDR3 nucleotide sequence together with its V and J gene. Donor-reactive sequences required at least 5-fold expansion in CFSE-low cells versus unstimulated pre-transplant cells and at least 0.01% frequency. Minimum frequency thresholds were set for each subject based on the unstimulated sample with the lowest template count, ensuring at least 90% detection power. Jensen-Shannon divergence between the top 1000 TCRbeta sequences post- versus pre-transplant served as the measure of repertoire turnover. Two-sided Fisher's exact tests were used to test for changes in how often donor-reactive sequences were detected. TCRdb's version of the immuneACCESS table is confined to in-frame rearrangements and falls short of the full clone set. An unresolved V gene accounts for under half of the shortfall where checked; the remainder is of unknown origin. The D gene and trimming were derived from the DNA, and the V and J assignments and clone size from that table. In this sample the table shows roughly 80,000 clones, about 82% of which occur a single time. The ten largest account for approximately 0.47% of the sample.

Unstimulated PBMCs, after thawing, were stained for CD3, CD4 and CD8 and then FACS-sorted into CD3+CD4+ and CD3+CD8+ populations. Randomization to immunosuppression withdrawal applied to every one of the 8 studied subjects. The Qiagen DNeasy Blood and Tissue Kit was used for genomic DNA isolation. A remark on this clone: Its specific antigen is unknown. Nothing much larger sits one base from this clone, and base qualities are not available.

The CDR3 contains 14 residues, cysteine and phenylalanine counted. Kept here is only the CDR3 DNA, which spans 42 bases and is read in frame from base 1. Relative to germline, V is 2 bases shorter and J is 2 bases shorter, with 13 bases between their ends. CDR1 and CDR2 are read off the germline V gene (reference sequence) as GTSNPN and SVGIG. The rearrangement combines TRBV30 with TRBJ2-7; TRBD2 could be the D gene, as 6 bases match. The origin of this receptor is a human patient who received a liver transplant. Once a transplant has taken place, some T cells may be donor derived. The sequencing used CD4+ T cells from blood, collected approximately 3.5 years after liver transplant. The CDR3 protein sequence reads: CAWSRGATTYEQYF. The DNA is as follows: TGTGCCTGGAGTCGCGGGGCTACCACCTACGAGCAGTACTTC.